The rows below give T cell receptor beta chains drawn from one sample of a study of CD8 T cells in Susac syndrome. TCRdb analysed the immunoSEQ multiplex PCR reads with MiXCR anew, one entry per CDR3 protein. Among under 95,000 distinct CDR3 sequences, 85% to 95% were seen once, and the ten largest hold about 0.29%. The sample taken for sequencing was CD4+ T cells from PBMCs. These receptors originate from a human donor with Susac syndrome. CDR3s include the opening cysteine and the closing phenylalanine or tryptophan. D genes are given only for firm matches. A clone size is listed for some rows: how often the clone was seen (once, few, many), or a class if it is expanded.

V gene	D gene	clone size	J gene	CDR3 protein	CDR3 DNA
TRBV20-1	TRBD2	.	TRBJ2-1	CSARPPGLADNEQFF	TGCAGTGCCCGCCCTCCGGGACTAGCGGACAATGAGCAGTTCTTC
TRBV19	.	once	TRBJ1-2	CASSSREHQNYGYTF	TGTGCCAGTAGTTCGAGGGAACACCAGAACTATGGCTACACCTTC
TRBV5-1	.	.	TRBJ1-6	CASSLLGSYNSPLHF	TGCGCCAGCAGCTTACTGGGCTCCTATAATTCACCCCTCCACTTT
TRBV2	.	once	TRBJ1-6	CASSVSGSHQPTLLHF	TGTGCCAGCAGTGTTTCGGGCAGCCACCAACCCACGCTCCTCCACTTT
TRBV20-1	.	once	TRBJ2-7	CSAGTTHPPYEQYF	TGCAGTGCTGGAACTACTCACCCTCCCTACGAGCAGTACTTC
TRBV3-1	.	.	TRBJ1-3	CASSQGQGNTIYF	TGTGCCAGCAGCCAAGGTCAAGGAAACACCATATATTTT
TRBV28	.	.	TRBJ2-1	CASSAGLRGWDEQFF	TGTGCCAGCAGTGCGGGACTCCGGGGATGGGATGAGCAGTTCTTC
TRBV4-1	.	.	TRBJ1-2	CASSQSVRYGYTF	TGCGCCAGCAGCCAATCCGTCCGCTATGGCTACACCTTC
TRBV12-3/TRBV12-4	.	.	TRBJ1-2	CASSYDRTYGYTF	TGTGCCAGCAGTTACGACAGGACCTATGGCTACACCTTC
TRBV7-6	.	.	TRBJ2-5	CASSPTPEVSQETQYF	TGTGCCAGCAGCCCAACGCCGGAAGTTTCCCAAGAGACCCAGTACTTC
TRBV20-1	.	.	TRBJ1-6	CSARTVRRPLHF	TGCAGTGCAAGGACAGTTCGTAGGCCCCTCCACTTT
TRBV20-1	TRBD2	.	TRBJ2-7	CSARVPSGGSYEQYF	TGCAGTGCTAGAGTACCTAGCGGGGGCTCCTACGAGCAGTACTTC
TRBV20-1	TRBD2	.	TRBJ2-5	CSARPSGGRETQYF	TGCAGTGCTAGACCGAGCGGGGGGCGGGAGACCCAGTACTTC
TRBV6-6	.	.	TRBJ2-3	CASAGTQYF	TGTGCCAGCGCAGGGACGCAGTATTTT
TRBV30	.	.	TRBJ1-2	CACRVSGYTF	TGTGCCTGCAGGGTTTCTGGCTACACCTTC
TRBV6-5	TRBD1	.	TRBJ2-7	CASRVGQVGIYEQYF	TGTGCCAGCAGGGTGGGACAGGTGGGCATCTACGAGCAGTACTTC
TRBV30	TRBD1	.	TRBJ2-2	CAWRTGHTGELFF	TGTGCCTGGCGGACAGGCCACACCGGGGAGCTGTTTTTT
TRBV12-3/TRBV12-4	TRBD1	.	TRBJ2-5	CASSLATGGQETQYF	TGTGCCAGCAGTCTCGCGACAGGGGGTCAAGAGACCCAGTACTTC
TRBV3-1	.	.	TRBJ2-2	CASSRKVRANTGELFF	TGTGCCAGCAGCCGGAAAGTACGGGCGAACACCGGGGAGCTGTTTTTT
TRBV28	.	.	TRBJ2-6	CASERAGLSGANVLTF	TGTGCCAGCGAGAGGGCAGGCCTCTCTGGGGCCAACGTCCTGACTTTC
TRBV30	.	.	TRBJ1-6	CAWSKGEGSPLHF	TGTGCCTGGAGTAAGGGGGAAGGGTCACCCCTCCACTTT
TRBV13	.	.	TRBJ2-5	CASSLALGETQYF	TGTGCCAGCAGCTTAGCACTGGGGGAGACCCAGTACTTC
TRBV29-1	TRBD1	.	TRBJ1-2	CSVGTGDGYTF	TGCAGCGTTGGGACAGGGGACGGCTACACCTTC
TRBV20-1	.	once	TRBJ1-1	CSASAGIEAFF	TGCAGTGCTAGTGCAGGGATTGAAGCTTTCTTT
TRBV20-1	.	.	TRBJ1-2	CSAHGTDYGYTF	TGCAGTGCTCATGGGACGGACTATGGCTACACCTTC
TRBV20-1	TRBD1	.	TRBJ1-1	CSASWTGISTEAFF	TGCAGTGCTAGTTGGACAGGAATAAGCACTGAAGCTTTCTTT
TRBV6-6	.	.	TRBJ1-2	CASLRAAPNGYTF	TGTGCCAGCCTAAGGGCCGCTCCCAATGGCTACACCTTC
TRBV20-1	TRBD1	.	TRBJ1-4	CSARTGGEQKLFF	TGCAGTGCACGGACAGGGGGCGAGCAAAAACTGTTTTTT